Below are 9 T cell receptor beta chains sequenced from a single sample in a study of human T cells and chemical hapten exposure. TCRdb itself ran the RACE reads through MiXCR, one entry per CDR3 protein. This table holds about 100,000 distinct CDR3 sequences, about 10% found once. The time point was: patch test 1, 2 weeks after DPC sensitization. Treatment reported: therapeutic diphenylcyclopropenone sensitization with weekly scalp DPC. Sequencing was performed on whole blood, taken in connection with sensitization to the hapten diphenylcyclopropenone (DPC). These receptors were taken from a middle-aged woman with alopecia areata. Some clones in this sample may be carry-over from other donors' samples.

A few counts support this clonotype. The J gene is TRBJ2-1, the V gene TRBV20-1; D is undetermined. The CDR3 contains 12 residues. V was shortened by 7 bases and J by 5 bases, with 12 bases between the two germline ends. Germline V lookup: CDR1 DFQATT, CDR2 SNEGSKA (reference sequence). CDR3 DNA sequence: TGCAGTGGTAGCTCTGGGAACAATGAGCAGTTCTTC. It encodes CSGSSGNNEQFF.

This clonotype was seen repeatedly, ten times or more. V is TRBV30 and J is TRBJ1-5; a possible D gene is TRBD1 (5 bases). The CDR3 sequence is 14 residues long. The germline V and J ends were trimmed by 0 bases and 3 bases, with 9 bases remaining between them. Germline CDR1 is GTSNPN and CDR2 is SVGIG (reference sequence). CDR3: CAWSVAGNNQPQHF. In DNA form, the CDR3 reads TGTGCCTGGAGTGTAGCAGGGAACAATCAGCCCCAGCATTTT.

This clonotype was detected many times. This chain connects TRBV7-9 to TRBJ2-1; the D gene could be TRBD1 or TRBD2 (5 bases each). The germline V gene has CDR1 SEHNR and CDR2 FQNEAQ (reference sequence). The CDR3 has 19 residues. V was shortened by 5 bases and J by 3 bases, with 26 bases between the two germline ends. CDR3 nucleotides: TGTGCCAGCAGCCGGACCGTTAATAGAACGGGACGCGTCTACAATGAGCAGTTCTTC. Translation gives CASSRTVNRTGRVYNEQFF.

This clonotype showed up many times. The CDR3 spells CASSYWTGGRYEQYF. The CDR3 nucleotides are TGTGCCAGCAGTTACTGGACAGGGGGCAGGTACGAGCAGTACTTC. The chain couples TRBV27 to TRBJ2-7; 11 bases are shared with TRBD1. The CDR3 runs to 15 residues. With 4 bases clipped from V and 4 bases from J, the junction kept 6 bases outside the gene matches. The V gene's germline CDR1 is MNHEY and CDR2 SMNVEV (reference sequence).

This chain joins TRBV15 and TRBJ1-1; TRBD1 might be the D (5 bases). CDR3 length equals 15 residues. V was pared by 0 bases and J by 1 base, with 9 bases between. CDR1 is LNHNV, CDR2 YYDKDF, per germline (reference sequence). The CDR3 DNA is TGTGCCACCAGCAGAGAGGAGGGGACGAACACTGAAGCTTTCTTT. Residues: CATSREEGTNTEAFF.

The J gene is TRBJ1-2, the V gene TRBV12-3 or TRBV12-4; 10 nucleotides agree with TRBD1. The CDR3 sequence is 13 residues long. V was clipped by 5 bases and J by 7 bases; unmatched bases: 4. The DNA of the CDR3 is TGTGCCAGCAGTAGACAGGGGGCCATTGGCTACACCTTC. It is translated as CASSRQGAIGYTF.

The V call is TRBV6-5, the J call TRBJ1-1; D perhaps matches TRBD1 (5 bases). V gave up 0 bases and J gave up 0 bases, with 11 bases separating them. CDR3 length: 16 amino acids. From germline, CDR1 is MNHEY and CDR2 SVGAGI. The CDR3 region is CASSYSLGRVNTEAFF. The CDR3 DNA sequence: TGTGCCAGCAGTTACTCGTTGGGGCGGGTGAACACTGAAGCTTTCTTT.

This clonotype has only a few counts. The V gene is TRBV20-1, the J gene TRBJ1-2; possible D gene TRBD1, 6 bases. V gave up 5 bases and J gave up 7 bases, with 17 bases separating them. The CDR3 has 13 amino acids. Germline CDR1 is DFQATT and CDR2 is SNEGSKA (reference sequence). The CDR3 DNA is TGCAGTGCTCGGGACACCGCAAAAACTGGCTACACCTTC. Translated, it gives CSARDTAKTGYTF.

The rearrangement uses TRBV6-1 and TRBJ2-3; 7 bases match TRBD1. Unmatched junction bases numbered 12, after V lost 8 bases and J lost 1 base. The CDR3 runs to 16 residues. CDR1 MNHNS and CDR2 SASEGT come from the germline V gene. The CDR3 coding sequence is TGTGCCAGCCCTTCCTACACCGGGACAGGCACAGATACGCAGTATTTT. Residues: CASPSYTGTGTDTQYF.